This TCR beta chain was sequenced in a study of blood T cell repertoires in COVID-19. Study at large: From the United States, Italy and Spain came samples of acute and convalescent COVID-19.

Per the original methods: Reference gene primer amplification gave estimated nucleated cell counts. Sequencing used immunoSEQ multiplex PCR; TCRdb keeps in-frame clones, though not all of them. D and trimming come from the DNA, and the V and J calls and clone size come from that table. The table has about 250,000 clones, about nine tenths seen once. The specimen was peripheral blood. The clonotype comes from a woman aged 60-75 years who had recovered from COVID-19.

The CDR3 DNA follows: TGTGCCAGCAGTGAAGCTGCTAGCGGGGGGGCGGGCTACGAGCAGTACTTC. Translation: CASSEAASGGAGYEQYF. V usage is TRBV6-1 and J usage is TRBJ2-7, with 12 bases lining up with TRBD2. Germline CDR1 and CDR2: MNHNS and SASEGT. The CDR3 loop spans 17 amino acids. The J segment lost 3 bases and the V segment lost 0 bases, leaving 6 bases of the junction unmatched.